This T cell receptor beta chain was captured by sequencing in a study of cytomegalovirus exposure and HLA in healthy donors. Overall study findings and caveats: Overall, roughly 150 TCR beta chains were annotated as cytomegalovirus-associated. Researchers reported that a few CMV-associated chains were confirmed in vitro as CMV antigen-specific.

The method was immunoSEQ multiplex PCR; TCRdb's version includes in-frame clones alone and lacks a portion of them. The data contain 100,000 to 130,000 clones, about 85% of them singletons. Of note for this clone: Its cognate antigen is unknown.

V gave up 3 bases and J gave up 1 base; unmatched junction bases: 3. The CDR3 is 14 residues long. The V gene's germline CDR1 is SQVTM and CDR2 ANQGSEA. The sequenced sample consisted of PBMCs. The sequence was collected from a woman under 30 in good health and CMV-seronegative. The chain uses TRBV29-1 and TRBJ2-5; 9 bases align to TRBD2. CDR3 bases: TGCAGCGTTGAGCGGGGGGGCCTCCAAGAGACCCAGTACTTC. It translates to CSVERGGLQETQYF.